A single sample is the source of the 27 T cell receptor beta chains below, sequenced in a study of shared T cell receptors in the human thymus. Only in-frame clones appear in the TCRdb table, and some are missing; sequencing was by immunoSEQ multiplex PCR. The table records 450,000 to 650,000 clones, approximately 78% of them present only once. This sample also appeared in a second study, on human thymus T cells.

The sample comprised thymocytes. The receptor source for this set is a boy under two years old with a congenital heart defect.

This rearrangement joins TRBV28 to TRBJ2-7; 7 bases line up with TRBD2. Trimming cost V 5 bases and J 6 bases; bases outside gene matches: 13. CDR3 length: 15 amino acids. In germline, CDR1 is MDHEN, CDR2 SYDVKM. CDR3 coding DNA: TGTGCCAGCAGTCTCCCCCCGGGTGGCGGGGGCGAGCAGTACTTC. Translating gives CASSLPPGGGGEQYF.

This clone was observed a few times. The chain carries TRBV28 and TRBJ2-7; 8 nucleotides line up with TRBD2. In germline, CDR1 is MDHEN, CDR2 SYDVKM. This CDR3 spans 15 amino acids. The V segment lost 3 bases and the J segment 1 base; nucleotides outside the gene matches: 5. CDR3 coding DNA: TGTGCCAGCAGTTTCGGCGGGAGGATTTCCTACGAGCAGTACTTC. It translates to CASSFGGRISYEQYF.

V is TRBV28 and J is TRBJ2-2; D is ambiguous. Germline CDR1 is MDHEN and CDR2 is SYDVKM. CDR3 length: 17 residues. V lost 6 bases, J lost 0 bases, and 17 bases lay in between. The CDR3 region is CASSTVRVTANTGELFF. The CDR3 DNA reads TGTGCCAGCAGCACCGTTCGCGTTACCGCGAACACCGGGGAGCTGTTTTTT.

V usage is TRBV7-9 and J usage is TRBJ1-1; possibly TRBD1 for D (5 bases). With 2 bases removed from V and 2 bases from J, the gap between germline ends came to 15 bases. The CDR3 spans 16 residues. Germline CDR1 is SEHNR and CDR2 is FQNEAQ (reference sequence). DNA of the CDR3: TGTGCCAGCAGCTTAAGGGGAGCGGGAATAAACACTGAAGCTTTCTTT. Its translation is CASSLRGAGINTEAFF.

V and J are TRBV14 and TRBJ2-7; weak D call: TRBD2 (6 bases). Trimming shortened V by 1 base and J by 2 bases, and 9 bases separated the two germline ends. The CDR3 spans 14 residues. The germline gives CDR1 SGHDN, CDR2 FVKESK. CDR3 bases: TGTGCCAGCAGCCAAGGGCGGGGAACCTACGAGCAGTACTTC. This codes for CASSQGRGTYEQYF.

This clone was counted a single time. The chain recombines TRBV7-2 with TRBJ1-5; D is unresolved. V lost 5 bases to trimming and J lost 8 bases, with 19 bases between them. Germline CDR1 SGHTA, CDR2 FQGNSA. The CDR3 contains 15 residues. CDR3 nucleotides: TGTGCCAGCAGCCCGGCGGGAAAGGCTATGGAGCCCCAGCATTTT. It translates to CASSPAGKAMEPQHF.

The gene calls are TRBV27 and TRBJ2-2, with a tentative D call TRBD2 (5 bases). CDR1 MNHEY and CDR2 SMNVEV come from the germline V gene (reference sequence). The CDR3 totals 15 residues. Trimming left V 6 bases short and J 4 bases short, with 15 bases between. The CDR3 spells CASSHLGVSTGELFF. CDR3 bases: TGTGCCAGCAGCCATTTGGGAGTCAGCACCGGGGAGCTGTTTTTT.

The J gene is TRBJ1-1, the V gene TRBV9, with a possible D match to TRBD1 (5 bases). Germline V gives CDR1 SGDLS, CDR2 YYNGEE. CDR3 length: 15 residues. The V and J ends lost 4 bases and 5 bases respectively, with 18 bases between them. The CDR3 DNA reads TGTGCCAGCAGCCCCCCGGGGGTATCGGGAACTGAAGCTTTCTTT. Translation gives CASSPPGVSGTEAFF.

The chain uses TRBV7-9 and TRBJ2-1; TRBD2 aligns across 14 bases. In germline, CDR1 is SEHNR, CDR2 FQNEAQ (reference sequence). Trimming at V came to 5 bases and at J to 6 bases, leaving 15 bases not matched to a gene. The CDR3 covers 19 residues. The CDR3 DNA reads TGTGCCAGCAGCCAACGGGTAGGGACTAGCGGGAGCCTCACCAATGAGCAGTTCTTC. This sequence encodes CASSQRVGTSGSLTNEQFF.

This clone was counted a single time. This chain links TRBV9 with TRBJ2-3; TRBD2 matches at 9 bases. This CDR3 region has 19 residues. Germline V lookup: CDR1 SGDLS, CDR2 YYNGEE. V shed 7 bases, J shed 2 bases, and the junction held 20 bases outside the gene matches. The CDR3 sequence is CASGAYSGRGGRNTDTQYF. CDR3 nucleotide sequence: TGTGCCAGCGGGGCGTATAGCGGGAGAGGAGGCCGAAACACAGATACGCAGTATTTT.

The chain links TRBV6-5 to TRBJ2-7; TRBD2 aligns across 7 bases. The V segment lost 6 bases and the J segment 2 bases; nucleotides outside the gene matches: 7. Germline CDR1 MNHEY, CDR2 SVGAGI. The CDR3 is 14 amino acids. The CDR3 here is CASRGRGPTYEQYF. CDR3 coding DNA: TGTGCCAGCAGGGGGAGGGGACCTACCTACGAGCAGTACTTC.

A few counts support this clone. V and J are TRBV4-3 and TRBJ1-5; the D is unclear. Germline CDR1 is LGHNA and CDR2 is YSLEER. The V and J ends lost 1 base and 4 bases respectively, with 11 bases between them. The CDR3 is 15 amino acids. CDR3 residues: CASSQVRGLNQPQHF. CDR3 bases: TGCGCCAGCAGCCAAGTTCGGGGTTTAAATCAGCCCCAGCATTTT.

The J gene is TRBJ2-1, the V gene TRBV4-3; 11 bases match TRBD2. CDR3 size: 22 residues. Germline CDR1 LGHNA, CDR2 YSLEER. Trimming cost V 0 bases and J 0 bases; bases outside gene matches: 16. The CDR3 bases are TGCGCCAGCAGCCAAGATCGGACTAGCGGGTCAATTGATCCATCCTCCTACAATGAGCAGTTCTTC. As protein: CASSQDRTSGSIDPSSYNEQFF.

In DNA form, the CDR3 reads TGTGCCAGCAGCGTTAGCGGGACCAGCACAGATACGCAGTATTTT. This gives the protein CASSVSGTSTDTQYF. The rearrangement joins TRBV9 to TRBJ2-3, with TRBD2 matching over 8 bases. There are 15 residues in the CDR3. V lost 2 bases to trimming and J lost 0 bases; unmatched junction nucleotides: 2. Per germline, CDR1 SGDLS and CDR2 YYNGEE.

The CDR3 sequence: CASSLSGLSQPQHF. CDR3 DNA sequence: TGTGCCAGCAGCTTATCGGGATTGAGTCAGCCCCAGCATTTT. The V call is TRBV5-8, the J call TRBJ1-5; D uncertain. The ends were cut back, 2 bases at V and 6 bases at J, with 12 bases in the middle. In germline, CDR1 is SGHTS, CDR2 YDEGEE. The CDR3 totals 14 residues.

V usage is TRBV27 and J usage is TRBJ2-5; possible D gene TRBD2, 7 bases. The CDR3 length is 15 residues. The V end lost 5 bases, the J end lost 5 bases, and 18 bases lay between the germline ends. Germline V CDR1 and CDR2: MNHEY, SMNVEV (reference sequence). The CDR3: CASSRGPRGGETQYF. In nucleotides, the CDR3 is TGTGCCAGCAGTCGGGGGCCCCGGGGAGGGGAGACCCAGTACTTC.

The rearrangement uses TRBV27 and TRBJ1-4; 9 nucleotides line up with TRBD1. The V gene's germline CDR1 is MNHEY and CDR2 SMNVEV (reference sequence). CDR3 size: 14 residues. J lost 6 bases, V lost 6 bases, and 5 bases had no gene match. CDR3 amino acids: CASSPQGAYEKLFF. For the CDR3, the DNA is TGTGCCAGCAGCCCACAGGGGGCATATGAAAAACTGTTTTTT. Full variable domain (missing parts from reference TRBV27 and TRBJ1-4): EAQVTQNPRYLITVTGKKLTVTCSQNMNHEYMSWYRQDPGLGLRQIYYSMNVEVTDKGDVPEGYKVSRKEKRNFPLILESPSPNQTSLYFCASSPQGAYEKLFFGSGTQLSVL.

The V and J genes are TRBV5-4 and TRBJ1-1; TRBD1 is a possible D gene (6 bases). Trimming cost V 4 bases and J 1 base, with 11 bases left between them. Germline loops: CDR1 SGHNT, CDR2 YYREEE (reference sequence). There are 14 residues in the CDR3. The CDR3 DNA follows: TGTGCCAGCAGCAAACAGGGAGAGAACACTGAAGCTTTCTTT. Amino acid sequence: CASSKQGENTEAFF.

A note on this clone: The junction shows a germline mismatch at one end, possibly a read error. This chain joins TRBV7-9 and TRBJ2-2; D is uncertain. Germline V gene data show CDR1 as SEHNR and CDR2 as FQNEAQ (reference sequence). CDR3 length: 12 amino acids. CDR3: CASSPQVKRRNF. The CDR3 coding sequence is TGTGCCAGCAGCCCCCAAGTGAAGCGCCGAAACTTT. The full variable domain, rest sourced from reference TRBV7-9 and TRBJ2-2, is DTGVSQNPRHKITKRGQNVTFRCDPISEHNRLYWYRQTLGQGPEFLTYFQNEAQLEKSRLLSDRFSAERPKGSFSTLEIQRTEQGDSAMYLCASSPQVKRRNFGEGSRLTVL.

The chain links TRBV29-1 to TRBJ2-7; no reliable D call. The CDR3 length is 12 residues. Looked up from germline, CDR1 is SQVTM and CDR2 is ANQGSEA. V lost 4 bases and J lost 6, with 13 bases in between. The CDR3 DNA is TGCAGCGTTGGGGCAGGTAGTGGCGAGCAGTACTTC. Its translation: CSVGAGSGEQYF.

This sequence joins TRBV25-1 and TRBJ2-7; 7 bases line up with TRBD2. The germline V gene has CDR1 MGHDK and CDR2 SYGVNS. The CDR3 loop spans 14 amino acids. Trimming removed 6 bases from V and 3 bases from J; junction bases left unmatched: 8. This CDR3 reads CASRGKRENYEQYF. The CDR3 DNA is TGTGCCAGCAGGGGGAAGCGGGAAAACTACGAGCAGTACTTC.

The chain uses TRBV6-5 and TRBJ2-7, with 10 bases matching TRBD2. V gave up 6 bases and J gave up 11 bases; unmatched junction bases: 10. Germline CDR1 reads MNHEY; CDR2 reads SVGAGI. The CDR3 spans 13 residues. The DNA of the CDR3 is TGTGCCAGCAGCTCGGGACTAGCGCCGAAGAAGTACTTC. It specifies CASSSGLAPKKYF.

The chain employs TRBV6-1 and TRBJ2-1; the D gene is possibly TRBD1 (6 bases). This CDR3 contains 13 residues. Per the germline V gene, CDR1 is MNHNS and CDR2 is SASEGT. Trimming took 5 bases from V and 5 from J, leaving 10 bases between them. The DNA of the CDR3 is TGTGCCAGCAGTCCCCAGGGGAACAATGAGCAGTTCTTC. It codes for CASSPQGNNEQFF.

The chain employs TRBV29-1 and TRBJ2-6, with D possibly TRBD1 on 6 matching bases. The V gene's germline CDR1 is SQVTM and CDR2 ANQGSEA. V lost 4 bases and J lost 0, with 22 bases in between. The CDR3 has 19 amino acids. The CDR3 DNA sequence: TGCAGCGTTGTTGTACGTATCGGGCAGGGGAGCTCTGGGGCCAACGTCCTGACTTTC. Its translation: CSVVVRIGQGSSGANVLTF.

V and J are TRBV6-1 and TRBJ1-2, with 9 positions matching TRBD1. Germline V gene data show CDR1 as MNHNS and CDR2 as SASEGT. CDR3 size: 16 residues. V lost 1 base, J lost 6 bases, and 9 bases stayed unmatched. CDR3 DNA: TGTGCCAGCAGTGAAGAGTCGGACAGGGGATCTGATGGCTACACCTTC. It codes for CASSEESDRGSDGYTF.

Regarding this clone: Other DNA sequences in this sample translate to the same CDR3. The chain joins TRBV27 to TRBJ2-1; TRBD2 matches at 7 bases. Per the germline V gene, CDR1 is MNHEY and CDR2 is SMNVEV (reference sequence). The CDR3 runs 15 residues. Germline trimming cut 6 bases from V and 0 bases from J; bases unmatched to any gene: 5. The CDR3 loop reads CASRLAGSSYNEQFF. CDR3 sequence (DNA): TGTGCCAGCAGGTTAGCGGGCAGCTCCTACAATGAGCAGTTCTTC.

The rearrangement links TRBV28 to TRBJ2-7; 9 bases fit TRBD1. This CDR3 has 15 amino acids. In germline, CDR1 is MDHEN, CDR2 SYDVKM. Trimming removed 8 bases from V and 4 bases from J; junction bases left unmatched: 12. The CDR3 region has the DNA TGTGCCAGCTCACTCCTCCGGGACAGGGCGTACGAGCAGTACTTC. Translation: CASSLLRDRAYEQYF.